This record covers a single T cell receptor (beta chain). Its antigen is not known. TCRdb called the reads again in MiXCR, with one record for every CDR3 protein. The sample includes 650,000 to 850,000 distinct CDR3 sequences, roughly 29% of them seen just once. These data originate in a study of T cell repertoires in cytomegalovirus infection. Study summary: CMV infection together with matching HLA type was indicated by public TCR beta signatures.

Study-wide findings and caveats: There were HLA-C-restricted CMV-specific TCR beta clonotypes dominating the ex vivo response.

CDR1 is DFQATT and CDR2 is SNEGSKA in the germline V gene (reference sequence). V shed 0 bases and J shed 2 bases, with 8 bases lying between them. This CDR3 has 13 residues. The TCR originated in a human donor in good health (CMV status not recorded). Some clones in this sample may be carry-over from other donors' samples. Material: cultured CD8+ T cells from PBMCs, obtained from culture after CMV antigen stimulation. The chain recombines TRBV20-1 with TRBJ2-7; D gene unclear. CDR3 in amino acids: CSARDRGTYEQYV. The CDR3 bases are TGCAGTGCTAGAGATCGAGGAACCTACGAGCAGTACGTC.